Shown below are 26 T cell receptor beta chains from a single sample sequenced in a study of vaccination and CD4 T cells after COVID-19. CD4+ T cells that had been cultured provided DNA sequenced with the Oncomine TCR Beta short-read assay. TCRdb processed the PCR reads anew with MiXCR; each CDR3 protein has one entry. The sample includes 10,000 to 15,000 distinct CDR3 sequences, 74% of them seen just once. These receptors lack a known antigen. Treatment in this sample: roughly 10-day PBMC culture with coronavirus spike peptide pools or control peptides (ViraFEST assay). Sequenced here: CD4+ T cells from blood, cultured in vitro, sampled after SARS-CoV-2 vaccination. The receptor set was obtained from a human donor who received a COVID-19 vaccine.

This sequence joins TRBV2 and TRBJ1-2; D gene uncertain. V lost 3 bases and J lost 0, with 8 bases in between. The CDR3 length is 14 residues. CDR1 is SNHLY, CDR2 FYNNEI, per germline. The CDR3 DNA sequence: TGTGCCAGCAGTGAGTCCGGAGCTAACTATGGCTACACCTTC. Translating it yields CASSESGANYGYTF.

The V call is TRBV2, the J call TRBJ1-2, with a tentative D call TRBD1 (6 bases). The germline CDR1 and CDR2 sequences are SNHLY and FYNNEI. This CDR3 is built from 15 residues. Trimming cost V 5 bases and J 3 bases, with 16 bases left between them. The CDR3 loop is CASSPRGGTDYGYTF. The DNA for the CDR3 is TGTGCCAGCAGTCCGAGGGGGGGCACGGACTATGGCTACACCTTC.

This clonotype is labeled as medium-sized. The chain combines TRBV20-1 with TRBJ2-4; a weak D match, TRBD1 (6 bases). V gave up 5 bases and J gave up 6 bases, with 14 bases separating them. From germline, CDR1 is DFQATT and CDR2 SNEGSKA (reference sequence). CDR3 length: 13 amino acids. The CDR3 nucleotides are TGCAGTGCTGTACAGGGTATGAGAAACATTCAGTACTTC. It is translated as CSAVQGMRNIQYF.

The chain has TRBV7-9 and TRBJ2-1; TRBD2 aligns across 8 bases. This CDR3 spans 15 amino acids. V was pared by 3 bases and J by 5 bases, with 6 bases of the junction left unmatched. Germline V CDR1 and CDR2: SEHNR, FQNEAQ (reference sequence). As DNA, the CDR3 is TGTGCCAGCAGCTTTAATCGGGGGGGAAACAATGAGCAGTTCTTC. The encoded protein is CASSFNRGGNNEQFF. Together with reference TRBV7-9 and TRBJ2-1, the CDR3 gives the full variable domain: DTGVSQNPRHKITKRGQNVTFRCDPISEHNRLYWYRQTLGQGPEFLTYFQNEAQLEKSRLLSDRFSAERPKGSFSTLEIQRTEQGDSAMYLCASSFNRGGNNEQFFGPGTRLTVL.

The chain uses TRBV6-1 and TRBJ2-1, with TRBD1 identical over 7 bases. The CDR3 consists of 15 residues. Per germline, CDR1 MNHNS and CDR2 SASEGT. V shed 7 bases and J 3 bases; nucleotides not matched to a gene: 9. CDR3 coding DNA: TGTGCCAGCAACCTCGAAGGGGGCCACTACAATGAGCAGTTCTTC. Its translation: CASNLEGGHYNEQFF.

This chain connects TRBV15 to TRBJ2-7; D gene uncertain. With 0 bases removed from V and 3 bases from J, the gap between germline ends came to 15 bases. The length of the CDR3 is 16 residues. Germline assignment: CDR1 LNHNV and CDR2 YYDKDF (reference sequence). The CDR3 loop is CATSRDTAGLGYEQYF. As DNA, the CDR3 is TGTGCCACCAGCAGAGATACCGCCGGGCTCGGCTACGAGCAGTACTTC.

The chain couples TRBV19 to TRBJ1-1; a possible D gene is TRBD1 (6 bases). CDR1 and CDR2 from the germline V gene are LNHDA and SQIVND (reference sequence). CDR3 size: 13 residues. V lost 4 bases and J lost 3, with 9 bases in between. Written as DNA, the CDR3 is TGTGCCAGTAGTAGGGACACCTACACTGAAGCTTTCTTT. Protein sequence: CASSRDTYTEAFF.

V gene TRBV6-1 combines with J gene TRBJ1-2, with TRBD1 matching over 7 bases. Germline V gene lookup returns CDR1 MNHNS and CDR2 SASEGT. V shed 1 base, J shed 0 bases, and the junction held 2 bases outside the gene matches. The CDR3 runs to 15 residues. For the CDR3, the DNA is TGTGCCAGCAGTGAAGGTGGACAGGCTAACTATGGCTACACCTTC. This encodes CASSEGGQANYGYTF.

This chain uses TRBV11-3 with TRBJ2-5; D unclear. The CDR3 sequence is 17 residues long. Germline V gives CDR1 SGHNT, CDR2 YENEEA. V was cut by 1 base and J by 5 bases, with 20 bases left in between. The CDR3 loop reads CASSLGRRPLYEETQYF. CDR3 DNA sequence: TGTGCCAGCAGCTTAGGCAGGCGGCCCCTGTATGAGGAGACCCAGTACTTC.

This sequence joins TRBV20-1 and TRBJ2-1; perhaps D is TRBD1 or TRBD2 (7 bases each). Germline V lookup: CDR1 DFQATT, CDR2 SNEGSKA (reference sequence). V dropped 2 bases and J dropped 5 bases, with 13 bases sitting between them. The CDR3 covers 14 residues. The CDR3 DNA reads TGCAGTGCTAGACGGGCAGGGGGGGACAATGAGCAGTTCTTC. This sequence encodes CSARRAGGDNEQFF.

This rearrangement joins TRBV12-3 or TRBV12-4 to TRBJ1-5; D might be TRBD1 (5 bases). Trimming pared 6 bases from V and 7 bases from J, leaving 16 bases between. This CDR3 spans 14 amino acids. This CDR3 is CASRPGGARQPQHF. DNA for the CDR3: TGTGCCAGCAGACCGGGAGGGGCCAGGCAGCCCCAGCATTTT.

This clonotype was counted between two and nine times. The V and J genes are TRBV7-6 and TRBJ1-6; D not certain. Germline V lookup: CDR1 SGHVS, CDR2 FNYEAQ. V gave up 2 bases and J gave up 6 bases, with 14 bases separating them. This CDR3 comprises 16 residues. CDR3 loop: CASSLSGRVVNSPLHF. The CDR3 DNA is TGTGCCAGCAGCTTATCCGGAAGGGTCGTTAATTCACCCCTCCACTTT.

The chain joins TRBV6-2 or TRBV6-3 to TRBJ1-2; D unclear. The CDR3 sequence is 13 residues long. Trimming left V 2 bases short and J 3 bases short, with 7 bases between. Germline CDR1 and CDR2: MNHEY and SVGEGT. This CDR3 is CASSYISDYGYTF. CDR3 DNA sequence: TGTGCCAGCAGTTACATCTCCGACTATGGCTACACCTTC.

The V and J genes are TRBV20-1 and TRBJ2-5; TRBD1 agrees at 7 bases. J was trimmed by 4 bases and V by 4 bases; bases with no gene match: 15. Germline CDR1 reads DFQATT; CDR2 reads SNEGSKA (reference sequence). The CDR3 has 16 residues. CDR3 region: CSATYSTGTVGETQYF. For the CDR3, the DNA is TGCAGTGCTACCTACTCGACAGGGACGGTAGGAGAGACCCAGTACTTC.

The chain joins TRBV6-1 to TRBJ2-3; 8 positions match TRBD2. Per the germline V gene, CDR1 is MNHNS and CDR2 is SASEGT. CDR3 length: 14 residues. The V and J ends lost 10 bases and 3 bases, in that order; junction bases with no gene match: 9. The CDR3 here is CATTRGAETDTQYF. CDR3 nucleotide sequence: TGTGCCACAACGCGGGGGGCCGAGACAGATACGCAGTATTTT.

The V gene is TRBV7-2, the J gene TRBJ1-5; 7 bases fit TRBD1. The germline gives CDR1 SGHTA, CDR2 FQGNSA. The V gene end was trimmed by 2 bases and the J gene end by 6 bases; junction bases not matched to a gene: 10. There are 16 residues in the CDR3. The CDR3 sequence is CASSLIVRTGTQPQHF. As DNA, the CDR3 is TGTGCCAGCAGCTTAATTGTGAGGACAGGAACTCAGCCCCAGCATTTT.

The chain uses TRBV10-1 and TRBJ2-5; D uncertain. CDR1 is WNHNN and CDR2 is SYGVQD in the germline V gene (reference sequence). The V gene lost 2 bases and the J gene lost 5 bases, with 12 bases spanning the gap. This CDR3 is built from 14 residues. The CDR3 spells CASSELVQFETQYF. The CDR3 DNA reads TGCGCCAGCAGTGAGCTGGTCCAGTTTGAGACCCAGTACTTC.

V usage is TRBV5-1 and J usage is TRBJ2-2; D is unclear. The CDR3 is 15 residues long. Germline CDR1 is SGHRS and CDR2 is YFSETQ. V shed 0 bases and J shed 1 base, with 7 bases lying between them. The chain's CDR3 is CASSLVVGNTGELFF. Written as DNA, the CDR3 is TGCGCCAGCAGCTTGGTTGTGGGGAACACCGGGGAGCTGTTTTTT.

V gene TRBV19 combines with J gene TRBJ2-7, with D unresolved. The V end was cut by 6 bases, the J end by 2 bases, with 17 bases between. Germline V lookup: CDR1 LNHDA, CDR2 SQIVND (reference sequence). The CDR3 consists of 15 residues. DNA for the CDR3: TGTGCCAGTAGGCCCCAAAGAGGATATACCTACGAGCAGTACTTC. Its translation: CASRPQRGYTYEQYF.

The chain employs TRBV29-1 and TRBJ1-1, with D perhaps TRBD1 (6 bases). The CDR3 spans 15 residues. V was cut by 6 bases and J by 5 bases, with 22 bases left in between. Germline V gives CDR1 SQVTM, CDR2 ANQGSEA. The CDR3 reads CSVLTGLDRQTEAFF. The CDR3 DNA is TGCAGCGTCCTGACAGGCCTTGATCGTCAGACTGAAGCTTTCTTT.

The chain couples TRBV12-3 or TRBV12-4 to TRBJ1-6; 8 positions agree with TRBD1. V shed 8 bases, J shed 0 bases, and the junction held 12 bases outside the gene matches. The CDR3 spans 18 residues. The CDR3 DNA sequence: TGTGCCAGCGGTCGGACAGGGAAAGGGAGCTCCTATAATTCACCCCTCCACTTT. Encoded protein: CASGRTGKGSSYNSPLHF.

The chain joins TRBV19 to TRBJ1-1; D not certain. Germline V gene lookup returns CDR1 LNHDA and CDR2 SQIVND (reference sequence). This CDR3 region has 15 residues. Deletions cut 5 bases from V and 5 bases from J, with 18 bases between. DNA for the CDR3: TGTGCCAGTAGTCTGCGCGGTCTGGATAGGACTGAAGCTTTCTTT. Translation gives CASSLRGLDRTEAFF.

The chain combines TRBV11-2 with TRBJ2-2; unclear D gene. The CDR3 loop spans 13 amino acids. V lost 5 bases and J 0 bases, leaving 4 bases between the germline ends. Germline V gives CDR1 SGHAT, CDR2 FQNNGV. The CDR3 DNA is TGTGCCAGCAGCCCCTCGAACACCGGGGAGCTGTTTTTT. Protein sequence: CASSPSNTGELFF.

J is TRBJ2-4 and V is TRBV10-1, with 9 bases fitting TRBD1. V lost 5 bases, J lost 6 bases, and 8 bases stayed unmatched. This CDR3 contains 15 residues. Looked up from germline, CDR1 is WNHNN and CDR2 is SYGVQD (reference sequence). The CDR3 protein is CASSLRDREVNIQYF. In nucleotides, the CDR3 is TGCGCCAGCAGTTTACGGGACAGGGAGGTAAACATTCAGTACTTC.

In this sample, this clonotype turned up once. The genes are TRBV7-8 and TRBJ2-3; D remains unclear. CDR3 length: 18 amino acids. Germline values: CDR1 SGHVS, CDR2 FQNEAQ. Trimming shortened V by 5 bases and J by 1 base, and 22 bases separated the two germline ends. The CDR3 DNA reads as TGTGCCAGCAGCCAGATCCTTTCGATAAACGAGCGCACAGATACGCAGTATTTT. This codes for CASSQILSINERTDTQYF.

The chain is built from TRBV20-1 and TRBJ2-5; 7 bases map to TRBD2. The CDR3 consists of 15 residues. The trim removed 0 bases at V and 2 bases at J, leaving 6 bases unmatched. Germline V gives CDR1 DFQATT, CDR2 SNEGSKA (reference sequence). The CDR3 DNA is TGCAGTGCTAGAGATTGGGGACTATCACAAGAGACCCAGTACTTC. Translated: CSARDWGLSQETQYF.